Shown below are 9 T cell receptor beta chains from a single sample sequenced in a study of cytotoxic CD8 clonotypes in ibrutinib-treated CLL. The data were produced by immunoSEQ multiplex PCR, yet TCRdb's version contains in-frame clones alone and is incomplete. The sample contains 110,000 to 150,000 clones, roughly 77% of which appear only once. Material: PBMCs, obtained after 12 months of ibrutinib treatment. Receptor source: a human donor with chronic lymphocytic leukemia.

CDR3 loop: CASSPYTSASSYEQYF. The CDR3 DNA reads as TGCGCCAGCAGCCCGTATACTAGCGCAAGCTCCTACGAGCAGTACTTC. The rearrangement joins TRBV4-3 to TRBJ2-7; 7 nucleotides align to TRBD2. The CDR3 runs 16 residues. Germline CDR1 reads LGHNA; CDR2 reads YSLEER. J lost 0 bases, V lost 4 bases, and 9 bases had no gene match.

This clone came up a few times. The chain carries TRBV10-3 and TRBJ1-2; D is perhaps TRBD1 (5 bases). The CDR3 loop spans 14 amino acids. Germline V CDR1 and CDR2: ENHRY, SYGVKD. The ends were cut back, 2 bases at V and 6 bases at J, with 13 bases in the middle. The CDR3 reads CAISEAAGNNGYTF. CDR3 coding DNA: TGTGCCATCAGTGAGGCTGCAGGGAATAATGGCTACACCTTC.

This chain connects TRBV7-2 to TRBJ2-1; D might be TRBD2 (6 bases). Germline V lookup: CDR1 SGHTA, CDR2 FQGNSA. The ends were cut back, 6 bases at V and 4 bases at J, with 16 bases in the middle. The CDR3 sequence is 15 residues long. DNA for the CDR3: TGTGCCAGCAGGCTATACCGGGACTCATACAATGAGCAGTTCTTC. Amino acid sequence: CASRLYRDSYNEQFF.

CDR3 bases: TGTGCCAGTAGCCGGACTAGCGGGAGTGGGTACAATGAGCAGTTCTTC. Protein: CASSRTSGSGYNEQFF. The gene calls are TRBV19 and TRBJ2-1, with 13 bases matching TRBD2. The ends lost 6 bases at V and 4 bases at J; junction bases unmatched: 6. The germline V gene encodes CDR1 LNHDA and CDR2 SQIVND (reference sequence). The CDR3 contains 16 residues.

The genes are TRBV7-9 and TRBJ2-3; TRBD2 aligns across 7 bases. The CDR3 contains 16 residues. The germline gives CDR1 SEHNR, CDR2 FQNEAQ (reference sequence). V lost 2 bases, J lost 1 base, and 6 bases stayed unmatched. CDR3 loop: CASSLSSGHRTDTQYF. The CDR3 bases are TGTGCCAGCAGCTTATCTAGCGGACACCGCACAGATACGCAGTATTTT.

The V call is TRBV5-1, the J call TRBJ1-4; D unresolved. Trimming took 6 bases from V and 0 from J, leaving 9 bases between them. Germline V CDR1 and CDR2: SGHRS, YFSETQ. The CDR3 has 14 residues. CDR3 sequence: CASTVGATNEKLFF. The CDR3 DNA reads TGCGCCAGCACCGTCGGAGCAACTAATGAAAAACTGTTTTTT.

The gene calls are TRBV6-5 and TRBJ1-2; D gene ambiguous. CDR1 is MNHEY, CDR2 SVGAGI, per germline. This CDR3 has 13 residues. Trimming removed 2 bases at V and 4 bases at J, with 8 bases between. CDR3 nucleotide sequence: TGTGCCAGCAGTTACGATCGGCTCTATGGCTACACCTTC. As protein: CASSYDRLYGYTF.

The chain employs TRBV28 and TRBJ2-5, with 9 bases matching TRBD2. Germline V gene lookup returns CDR1 MDHEN and CDR2 SYDVKM. This CDR3 is built from 14 residues. J lost 2 bases, V lost 7 bases, and 5 bases had no gene match. For the CDR3, the DNA is TGTGCCAGCAACGCGGGGGGGCCACAAGAGACCCAGTACTTC. Amino acid sequence: CASNAGGPQETQYF.

The gene calls are TRBV2 and TRBJ1-3, with TRBD1 as a possible D gene (5 bases). This CDR3 region has 15 residues. The V and J ends lost 3 bases and 0 bases respectively, with 9 bases between them. CDR1 and CDR2 from the germline V gene are SNHLY and FYNNEI. CDR3 amino acids: CASSEGRSSGNTIYF. DNA for the CDR3: TGTGCCAGCAGTGAGGGGCGGAGCTCTGGAAACACCATATATTTT.